This note documents a single T cell receptor (beta chain) sequence. V lost 5 bases to trimming and J lost 4 bases, with 14 bases between them. Germline assignment: CDR1 SEHNR and CDR2 FQNEAQ (reference sequence). CDR3 size: 14 residues. The data are from a study of control samples from healthy donors and cancer patients. Method: immunoSEQ multiplex PCR; TCRdb's copy keeps in-frame clones and lacks some. Here the sample spans around 130,000 clones, around 89% being singletons. V and J are TRBV7-9 and TRBJ1-1, with D uncertain. The sample was blood. The sequence was collected from a man aged 45 to 65 in good health. CDR3 in DNA: TGTGCCAGCAGCCCTGGGATTACAACCACTGAAGCTTTCTTT. This codes for CASSPGITTTEAFF.